This T cell receptor beta chain emerged from a study of T-cell reconstitution after alpha-beta-depleted transplantation in children (TCRdb year 2016). Notes on the research overall: Using TCR repertoire profiling, the study followed T-cell immune reconstitution in a quantitative way in children after TCRalphabeta/CD19-depleted allogeneic hematopoietic cell transplantation.

What the study reported, not specific to this receptor: In some patients, the high TCRbeta diversity seen at day 60 was put down to recipient T cells and intrathymic progenitors that had survived conditioning. The apparently early recovery of alphabetaT-cell counts about two months after transplant reportedly depended on only several hundred rapidly expanded clones that came from non-depleted graft cells. Over the following months the frequencies of hyperexpanded clones went down, and after one year T-cell counts and TCRbeta diversity were mostly credited to newly produced T cells.

In light of the paper, this sample's treatment or condition label describes: allogeneic hematopoietic cell transplantation with graft depleted of TCRalphabeta T cells and CD19 B cells. The children who served as transplant recipients had been given grafts of TCRalphabeta/CD19-depleted allogeneic hematopoietic cells. Libraries were built with PCR. The reads were generated on an Illumina HiSeq 2500. TCR library preparation used molecular barcoding, with unique molecular identifiers applied to normalize quantification of the TCRbeta repertoire. TCRdb reanalyzed the raw reads on its own, using fastp at Q25 for trimming and MiXCR for clone calling, and kept in-frame beta chains. Each entry is one CDR3 protein sequence, shown with its most common DNA and genes. The sample yields 450,000 to 700,000 distinct CDR3 sequences; 27% were counted once. The ten largest account for just over 35% of the sample. This clonotype was observed a few times. It lacks a known antigen. Base qualities are missing; no much larger clone stands one base away.

Ends trimmed: V by 5 bases, J by 4 bases; bases unmatched to a gene: 5. The CDR3 holds 13 amino acids from the cysteine to the phenylalanine. The only DNA kept is the CDR3, 39 bases in frame from the first base. Sequences SGHRS (CDR1) and YFSETQ (CDR2) are obtained from the germline V gene. This TCR derives from a boy younger than two with Wiskott-Aldrich syndrome, due to receive a stem cell transplant. This chain is built from TRBV5-1 and TRBJ2-5; 7 of the junction bases match TRBD2. The sequencing here drew on PBMCs, taken before TCRalphabeta/CD19-depleted stem cell transplant. Here the CDR3 is given as CASSRRELETQYF. The sequenced DNA is TGCGCCAGCAGTAGGCGGGAGTTAGAGACCCAGTACTTC.